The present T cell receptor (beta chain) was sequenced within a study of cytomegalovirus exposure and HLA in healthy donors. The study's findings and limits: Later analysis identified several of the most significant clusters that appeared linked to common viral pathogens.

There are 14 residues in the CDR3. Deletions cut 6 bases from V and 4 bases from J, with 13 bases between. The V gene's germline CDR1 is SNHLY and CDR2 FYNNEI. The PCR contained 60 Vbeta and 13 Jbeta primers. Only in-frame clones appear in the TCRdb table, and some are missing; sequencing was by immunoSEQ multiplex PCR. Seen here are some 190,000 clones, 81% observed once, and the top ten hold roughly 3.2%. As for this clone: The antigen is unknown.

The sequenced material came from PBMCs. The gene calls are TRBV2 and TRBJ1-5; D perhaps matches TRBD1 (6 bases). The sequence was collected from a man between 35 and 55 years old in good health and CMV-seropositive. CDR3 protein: CASSRRTDNQPQHF. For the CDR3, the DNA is TGTGCCAGCAGCCGAAGGACAGATAATCAGCCCCAGCATTTT.